The 29 T cell receptor beta chains reported below all come from one sample, sequenced in a study of tumor and adjacent non-tumor tissue in lung cancer. RNA was extracted from bulk tissue without any cell sorting. A modified ARM-PCR protocol with three rounds of nested PCR amplified TCRbeta. Via MiXCR, TCRdb re-called the multiplex PCR reads, giving one row per CDR3 protein. This sample has about 200,000 distinct CDR3 sequences, with around 71% found just once. Sequencing used lung tumor tissue. These receptor sequences come from a man aged 60-69 years with non-small cell lung cancer.

A note on this clonotype: Because the CDR3 is missing its conserved closing phenylalanine or tryptophan, this is likely a read error. V usage is TRBV12-3 or TRBV12-4 and J usage is TRBJ1-6; tentatively, D is TRBD1 (5 bases). The CDR3 is 14 amino acids. The V and J ends lost 3 bases and 11 bases respectively, with 14 bases between them. Here the CDR3 reads CASSLGSRDPPLHI. CDR3 DNA: TGTGCCAGCAGTTTGGGCTCAAGGGACCCACCCCTCCACATT.

At least ten counts were recorded for this clonotype. The chain recombines TRBV20-1 with TRBJ2-7; 10 bases map to TRBD2. The CDR3 is made up of 15 amino acids. Per the germline V gene, CDR1 is DFQATT and CDR2 is SNEGSKA (reference sequence). V shed 2 bases and J 4 bases; nucleotides not matched to a gene: 8. CDR3 in DNA: TGCAGTGCTAGATCAGAGCGGGAGGGCCGGTACGAGCAGTACTTC. It encodes CSARSEREGRYEQYF.

With respect to this clonotype: A read error may produce the germline difference seen at one junction end. The chain uses TRBV6-6 and TRBJ2-3, with 11 positions matching TRBD2. The CDR3 loop spans 16 amino acids. Germline-derived CDR1 and CDR2 are MNHNY and SVGAGI (reference sequence). The CDR3 protein is CTSNSQLAGGGDTQYF. The CDR3 DNA reads TGTACCAGCAACTCCCAGCTAGCGGGGGGCGGGGATACGCAGTATTTT.

On this clonotype itself: The junction and the germline gene differ at one end; a read error may be behind it. The chain links TRBV5-4 to TRBJ1-4; maybe TRBD1 (6 bases). This CDR3 is 15 amino acids long. Looked up from germline, CDR1 is SGHNT and CDR2 is YYREEE (reference sequence). The CDR3 DNA follows: TGTGCCAGCAGCTCAACGGGGGCAACTAAAGAAAAACTGTTTTTT. Translation gives CASSSTGATKEKLFF.

Concerning this clonotype: A much bigger clone sits one base away, suggesting this may be a read error. CDR3 coding DNA: TGTGCCAGCGGTGAAGAGGGGCCCTCATATTTCAGGGAGCTGTTTTTT. Translation: CASGEEGPSYFRELFF. The rearrangement joins TRBV6-1 to TRBJ2-2; TRBD1 or TRBD2 may be the D gene (5 bases each). This CDR3 region has 16 residues. CDR1 and CDR2 (germline): MNHNS, SASEGT.

This chain links TRBV29-1 with TRBJ2-7, with D possibly TRBD1 on 5 matching bases. CDR3 length: 13 amino acids. V lost 4 bases and J lost 6, with 16 bases in between. The germline gives CDR1 SQVTM, CDR2 ANQGSEA. For the CDR3, the DNA is TGCAGCGTTGTGCGGACACAAGGGTCCGAGCAGTACTTC. Translated: CSVVRTQGSEQYF.

The chain is built from TRBV12-3 or TRBV12-4 and TRBJ1-2; D unresolved. V lost 5 bases to trimming and J lost 2 bases, with 6 bases between them. The CDR3 extends over 12 amino acids. CDR3 nucleotide sequence: TGTGCCAGCAGTATTCGGAACTATGGCTACACCTTC. As protein: CASSIRNYGYTF.

A word on this clonotype: One base away lies a much larger clone, so this may be a sequencing read error. The chain carries TRBV29-1 and TRBJ2-3; 10 bases line up with TRBD2. From germline, CDR1 is SQVTM and CDR2 ANQGSEA. This CDR3 spans 15 amino acids. V shed 1 base and J 3 bases; nucleotides not matched to a gene: 4. CDR3 residues: CSVEGGTSETDTQYF. In DNA, the CDR3 is TGCAGCGTTGAAGGTGGGACTAGCGAAACAGATACGCAGTATTTT.

CDR3 amino acids: CASSYRGSNYSYTF. The CDR3 nucleotides are TGTGCCAGCAGTTACCGGGGCTCCAACTATAGTTACACCTTC. The chain couples TRBV6-5 to TRBJ1-2, with D possibly matching TRBD1 (5 bases). The CDR3 has 14 residues. The germline V gene has CDR1 MNHEY and CDR2 SVGAGI. Trimming removed 2 bases at V and 11 bases at J, with 18 bases between.

About this clonotype itself: The junction and the germline gene differ at one end; a read error may be behind it. This chain uses TRBV20-1 with TRBJ2-7; TRBD2 matches 12 bases. CDR3 length equals 17 residues. The germline V gene has CDR1 DFQATT and CDR2 SNEGSKA (reference sequence). The CDR3 sequence: CSISKPLGLAGTYEQYF. In DNA, the CDR3 is TGCAGTATTAGCAAACCTCTCGGACTAGCGGGAACCTACGAGCAATACTTC.

This clonotype was detected only once. This chain links TRBV20-1 with TRBJ1-5; D might be TRBD1 (6 bases). The CDR3 runs to 15 residues. V lost 8 bases, J lost 4 bases, and 21 bases lay in between. Germline V lookup: CDR1 DFQATT, CDR2 SNEGSKA (reference sequence). The CDR3 region has the DNA TGCAGTACTCGTAACCAGGGGTTTACTAATCAGCCCCAGCATTTT. It translates to CSTRNQGFTNQPQHF.

Remarks on this clonotype: One end of the junction does not line up with germline, which may come from a read error. The chain links TRBV5-5 to TRBJ1-1; 7 nucleotides agree with TRBD1. CDR3 size: 13 residues. Germline V gene lookup returns CDR1 SGHKS and CDR2 YYEKEE (reference sequence). The CDR3 nucleotides read TGTGCCAGCAGCTTATACAGGGGCACTGAAGCTTACTTT. Translating gives CASSLYRGTEAYF.

At least ten counts were recorded for this clonotype. J is TRBJ2-1 and V is TRBV13, with D unclear. CDR3 size: 15 residues. The germline V and J ends were trimmed by 3 bases and 0 bases, with 9 bases remaining between them. Germline V gene data show CDR1 as PRHDT and CDR2 as FYEKMQ (reference sequence). CDR3 nucleotides: TGTGCCAGCAGCTTTGATATCAGCTCCTACAATGAGCAGTTCTTC. Its protein is CASSFDISSYNEQFF.

Remarks on this clonotype: As the CDR3 is not closed by the conserved phenylalanine or tryptophan, this likely results from a read error. CDR3 coding DNA: TGTGCCAGCAGCTCAAGGCAGGGGACAGATACGCAGTATCTT. Protein: CASSSRQGTDTQYL. The rearrangement links TRBV11-3 to TRBJ2-3; tentatively, D is TRBD1 (6 bases). Germline values: CDR1 SGHNT, CDR2 YENEEA. V was clipped by 4 bases and J by 3 bases, with 11 bases between them. This CDR3 region has 14 residues.

With respect to this clonotype: Its ends do not fully match the called genes, so a read error is possible. The rearrangement joins TRBV6-2 or TRBV6-3 to TRBJ2-7, with 11 bases identical to TRBD1. CDR1 and CDR2 (germline): MNHEY, SVGEGT. This CDR3 is 16 amino acids long. The DNA of the CDR3 is TGTGCCAACAGTCACCAACCCGGGACAGGGGGTGAGGAGCAGTACTTC. It is translated as CANSHQPGTGGEEQYF.

This clonotype was counted between two and nine times. The V gene is TRBV4-1, the J gene TRBJ1-1, with D unclear. The CDR3 consists of 12 residues. The V gene lost 1 base and the J gene lost 3 bases, with 3 bases spanning the gap. Germline V gives CDR1 MGHRA, CDR2 YSYEKL. The chain's CDR3 is CASSQAYTEAFF. The CDR3 region has the DNA TGCGCCAGCAGCCAAGCCTACACTGAAGCTTTCTTT.

This clonotype turned up a few times. The chain is built from TRBV11-2 and TRBJ2-7, with no clear D. The CDR3 is 16 residues long. The germline V gene encodes CDR1 SGHAT and CDR2 FQNNGV. The V end was cut by 1 base, the J end by 2 bases, with 15 bases between. The CDR3 DNA follows: TGTGCCAGCAGCTTAGCCTCTCAAATCCCACCCTACGAGCAGTACTTC. Its translation is CASSLASQIPPYEQYF. Complete variable domain (other parts from reference TRBV11-2 and TRBJ2-7): EAGVAQSPRYKIIEKRQSVAFWCNPISGHATLYWYQQILGQGPKLLIQFQNNGVVDDSQLPKDRFSAERLKGVDSTLKIQPAKLEDSAVYLCASSLASQIPPYEQYFGPGTRLTVT.

The rearrangement links TRBV5-4 to TRBJ1-6, with D unclear. The CDR3 totals 15 residues. Germline V gene lookup returns CDR1 SGHNT and CDR2 YYREEE (reference sequence). V lost 5 bases, J lost 14 bases, and 23 bases lay in between. The CDR3 protein is CASRLSQRSTSSLHF. The CDR3 region has the DNA TGTGCCAGCAGGTTGTCGCAGCGGTCTACCTCATCCCTCCACTTT.

Of note for this clonotype: This sequence may be a read error, since a much larger clone differs from it by one base. CDR3 protein: CSVRRGGDTQYF. The CDR3 DNA follows: TGCAGCGTACGACGGGGAGGAGATACGCAGTATTTT. The chain joins TRBV29-1 to TRBJ2-3, with a weak D call TRBD2 (6 bases). The germline CDR1 and CDR2 sequences are SQVTM and ANQGSEA. Trimming shortened V by 6 bases and J by 5 bases, and 12 bases separated the two germline ends. The CDR3 has 12 amino acids.

The genes are TRBV7-8 and TRBJ2-5, with a weak D call TRBD1 (6 bases). Trimming left V 5 bases short and J 0 bases short, with 13 bases between. Germline loops: CDR1 SGHVS, CDR2 FQNEAQ. This CDR3 has 15 residues. The CDR3 sequence: CASSLRRGYQETQYF. As DNA, the CDR3 is TGTGCCAGCAGCCTCAGAAGGGGGTACCAAGAGACCCAGTACTTC.

This clonotype was seen repeatedly, ten times or more. This chain uses TRBV29-1 with TRBJ1-1; D gene uncertain. V was cut by 6 bases and J by 4 bases, with 18 bases left in between. Germline CDR1 reads SQVTM; CDR2 reads ANQGSEA. The CDR3 runs to 14 residues. CDR3 in DNA: TGCAGCGTCGTACCGGGAGGGAAGGGCACTGAAGCTTTCTTT. The encoded protein is CSVVPGGKGTEAFF.

On this clonotype itself: The junction departs from germline at one end; a sequencing error may be responsible. V usage is TRBV5-1 and J usage is TRBJ2-5, with TRBD2 matching 11 bases. The CDR3 is 15 amino acids. Germline V gene data show CDR1 as SGHRS and CDR2 as YFSETQ. The CDR3 loop reads CTSSTGTSGEETEYF. The CDR3 nucleotides are TGCACCAGCAGCACCGGGACTAGCGGAGAAGAGACCGAGTACTTC.

Ten or more counts support this clonotype. The V call is TRBV6-5, the J call TRBJ2-1; 8 nucleotides line up with TRBD2. Germline V gene data show CDR1 as MNHEY and CDR2 as SVGAGI. This CDR3 has 13 amino acids. Trimming removed 10 bases from V and 2 bases from J; junction bases left unmatched: 4. CDR3 region: CAIGGAPYNEQFF. CDR3 coding DNA: TGTGCCATCGGGGGGGCCCCCTACAATGAGCAGTTCTTC.

By proportion, this clonotype is medium-sized. V gene TRBV11-3 combines with J gene TRBJ1-4; the D gene is possibly TRBD1 (5 bases). Germline-derived CDR1 and CDR2 are SGHNT and YENEEA. This CDR3 has 15 residues. The ends were cut back, 6 bases at V and 8 bases at J, with 19 bases in the middle. CDR3 residues: CASSPGPGVIEKLFF. The CDR3 coding sequence is TGTGCCAGCAGTCCCGGTCCGGGGGTAATCGAAAAACTGTTTTTT.

Concerning this clonotype: A much larger clone is a single base away; this may be a read error. The V gene is TRBV20-1, the J gene TRBJ2-7; TRBD1 matches 12 bases. The CDR3 contains 15 residues. The V gene end was trimmed by 5 bases and the J gene end by 8 bases; junction bases not matched to a gene: 13. CDR1 is DFQATT, CDR2 SNEGSKA, per germline (reference sequence). The CDR3 spells CSAGTGTGGFNKQYF. CDR3 sequence (DNA): TGCAGTGCTGGAACCGGGACAGGGGGCTTCAACAAGCAGTACTTC.

Comments on this clonotype: At one end, the junction sequence differs from germline, possibly due to a read error. V and J are TRBV20-1 and TRBJ2-2, with TRBD2 as a possible D gene (5 bases). The CDR3 has 15 residues. Germline V gives CDR1 DFQATT, CDR2 SNEGSKA (reference sequence). The CDR3 region has the DNA TGCACTGCTAGTGAGAGCGGTAGGGTCGGCGGGGAGCTGTTTTTT. Amino acids: CTASESGRVGGELFF.

Details on this clonotype: A much bigger clone sits one base away, suggesting this may be a read error. The chain links TRBV20-1 to TRBJ2-5, with D unclear. The CDR3 spans 10 residues. V lost 3 bases, J lost 5 bases, and 4 bases lay in between. CDR1 and CDR2 from the germline V gene are DFQATT and SNEGSKA (reference sequence). The CDR3 is CSASHETQYF. The CDR3 nucleotides read TGCAGTGCTAGTCACGAGACCCAGTACTTC.

Only a few counts were recorded for this clonotype. A junction end diverges from the germline sequence, so it may reflect a read error. The V call is TRBV19, the J call TRBJ2-7; 8 bases map to TRBD1. Germline-derived CDR1 and CDR2 are LNHDA and SQIVND (reference sequence). The CDR3 is 10 amino acids. The CDR3 nucleotides are TGTGCCAGCGACGAGACAGGGGAGAACTTC. Translation gives CASDETGENF.

As for this clonotype: Because it lacks the conserved phenylalanine or tryptophan at the end, this CDR3 is likely a read error. This chain's CDR3 is CASTQAGTSFFHEQFL. CDR3 DNA: TGTGCTAGTACCCAGGCCGGGACTAGTTTCTTCCATGAGCAGTTCTTA. The V and J genes are TRBV12-5 and TRBJ2-1, with TRBD2 matching over 8 bases. The ends lost 8 bases at V and 8 bases at J; junction bases unmatched: 17. Per the germline V gene, CDR1 is LGHNT and CDR2 is FRNRAP. The CDR3 runs 16 residues.